Each of the 20 T cell receptor beta chains below was sequenced from the same sample in a study of blood T cell repertoires in COVID-19. The repertoire was sequenced with immunoSEQ multiplex PCR; TCRdb's copy has only in-frame clones and lacks some. Counted here are about 280,000 clones, more than 75% occurring once; the ten biggest clones make up about 2.2%. The sample was peripheral blood. The receptors were gathered from a woman aged 25 to 39 who had recovered from COVID-19.

CDR3 region: CASSYSKFPGLADEQYF. For the CDR3, the DNA is TGTGCCAGCAGTTACTCGAAGTTCCCCGGACTAGCGGACGAGCAGTACTTC. The rearrangement joins TRBV6-2 or TRBV6-3 to TRBJ2-7; 10 bases map to TRBD2. Looked up from germline, CDR1 is MNHEY and CDR2 is SVGEGT. The CDR3 extends over 17 amino acids. With V trimmed by 0 bases and J by 5 bases, 10 bases remained unmatched.

This chain joins TRBV19 and TRBJ2-1; D might be TRBD1 (6 bases). From germline, CDR1 is LNHDA and CDR2 SQIVND (reference sequence). The ends were cut back, 5 bases at V and 0 bases at J, with 11 bases in the middle. This CDR3 spans 15 amino acids. This CDR3 reads CASSPSQGSYNEQFF. CDR3 sequence (DNA): TGTGCCAGTAGTCCATCACAGGGCTCCTACAATGAGCAGTTCTTC.

The chain is built from TRBV13 and TRBJ1-2; TRBD1 agrees at 8 bases. Losses at the gene ends were 0 bases for V and 6 bases for J; bases not matched to a gene: 3. The CDR3 consists of 14 residues. CDR1 is PRHDT and CDR2 is FYEKMQ in the germline V gene (reference sequence). In nucleotides, the CDR3 is TGTGCCAGCAGCTTAGGACAGGGGGGAGATGGCTACACCTTC. Translation: CASSLGQGGDGYTF.

This rearrangement joins TRBV4-3 to TRBJ2-5; maybe TRBD2 (5 bases). The CDR3 contains 14 residues. V was pared by 0 bases and J by 9 bases, with 14 bases between. The germline CDR1 and CDR2 sequences are LGHNA and YSLEER. CDR3 DNA sequence: TGCGCCAGCAGCCAAGATTCCTCGGGATGGGCCCAGTACTTC. Its translation is CASSQDSSGWAQYF.

The rearrangement uses TRBV10-2 and TRBJ2-1; 10 bases line up with TRBD2. Germline V gene sequence: CDR1 WSHSY, CDR2 SAAADI. The V and J ends lost 6 bases and 9 bases, in that order; junction bases with no gene match: 5. The CDR3 is 13 amino acids. DNA of the CDR3: TGCGCCAGCAGGTTTAGCGGGAGGATTGAGCAGTTCTTC. Translation: CASRFSGRIEQFF.

This sequence joins TRBV7-9 and TRBJ1-1; D uncertain. Germline lookup yields CDR1 SEHNR and CDR2 FQNEAQ (reference sequence). V lost 3 bases to trimming and J lost 4 bases, with 15 bases between them. The CDR3 is 15 amino acids. The CDR3 bases are TGTGCCAGCAGCTTGCTTGGGCCCCGGGGCACTGAAGCTTTCTTT. Translated: CASSLLGPRGTEAFF. The full variable domain, in which reference TRBV7-9 and TRBJ1-1 provide the parts outside the CDR3, is DTGVSQNPRHKITKRGQNVTFRCDPISEHNRLYWYRQTLGQGPEFLTYFQNEAQLEKSRLLSDRFSAERPKGSFSTLEIQRTEQGDSAMYLCASSLLGPRGTEAFFGQGTRLTVV.

The V and J genes are TRBV29-1 and TRBJ2-7, with unresolved D. Germline CDR1 is SQVTM and CDR2 is ANQGSEA. The CDR3 contains 13 residues. V lost 5 bases to trimming and J lost 2 bases, with 13 bases between them. The CDR3 here is CSVRSPTTYEQYF. The CDR3 DNA reads TGCAGCGTTAGATCTCCCACAACCTACGAGCAGTACTTC.

The V call is TRBV6-5, the J call TRBJ1-1; 10 nucleotides match TRBD1. J gave up 11 bases and V 5 bases, and 8 bases lay outside the gene matches. This CDR3 comprises 13 residues. The germline gives CDR1 MNHEY, CDR2 SVGAGI. CDR3 in DNA: TGTGCCAGCAGTAGGGACAGGGGCCTGGAGGCTTTCTTT. Its translation: CASSRDRGLEAFF.

The chain employs TRBV7-9 and TRBJ2-1; 14 nucleotides align to TRBD2. Germline loops: CDR1 SEHNR, CDR2 FQNEAQ (reference sequence). The CDR3 runs to 17 residues. J lost 7 bases, V lost 5 bases, and 10 bases had no gene match. CDR3 bases: TGTGCCAGCAGCCGAATTAAGGGACTAGCGGGGGTAAATGAGCAGTTCTTC. The encoded protein is CASSRIKGLAGVNEQFF.

Remarks on this clone: Other DNA variants within this sample encode the same CDR3. The genes are TRBV7-9 and TRBJ2-7; TRBD2 matches at 8 bases. The CDR3 consists of 12 residues. The germline gives CDR1 SEHNR, CDR2 FQNEAQ (reference sequence). The ends lost 5 bases at V and 4 bases at J; junction bases unmatched: 1. The CDR3 sequence is CASSPGGYEQYF. In DNA, the CDR3 is TGTGCCAGCAGCCCGGGGGGGTACGAGCAGTACTTC.

The rearrangement joins TRBV4-2 to TRBJ1-1; 11 bases are a match to TRBD1. The germline V gene has CDR1 LGHNA and CDR2 YNFKEQ. The J segment lost 10 bases and the V segment lost 6 bases, leaving 10 bases of the junction unmatched. The CDR3 is 14 amino acids. CDR3 DNA: TGTGCCAGCAGGTCCGGGACAGGGGGTTCGAGAGCTTTCTTT. This sequence encodes CASRSGTGGSRAFF.

This chain uses TRBV6-5 with TRBJ2-5, with TRBD2 as a possible D gene (6 bases). From germline, CDR1 is MNHEY and CDR2 SVGAGI. The length of the CDR3 is 13 residues. V lost 7 bases and J lost 4, with 13 bases in between. The CDR3, as DNA: TGTGCCAGCACCACGCGGCGGGGAGAGACCCAGTACTTC. Translation: CASTTRRGETQYF.

The gene calls are TRBV7-9 and TRBJ2-1; the match to TRBD2 covers 13 bases. Germline V gene sequence: CDR1 SEHNR, CDR2 FQNEAQ (reference sequence). The CDR3 spans 15 residues. V trimming: 5 bases; J trimming: 4 bases; junction bases outside the gene matches: 2. In DNA, the CDR3 is TGTGCCAGCAGCGAACTAGCGGGAGGGTACAATGAGCAGTTCTTC. This sequence encodes CASSELAGGYNEQFF.

V is TRBV28 and J is TRBJ1-2, with D maybe TRBD1 (6 bases). The CDR3 is made up of 16 amino acids. The germline CDR1 and CDR2 sequences are MDHEN and SYDVKM. V was cut by 5 bases and J by 5 bases, with 21 bases left in between. CDR3 coding DNA: TGTGCCAGCAGTACTACCTCAGGGGCCCCGATTTATGGCTACACCTTC. Its translation: CASSTTSGAPIYGYTF.

The rearrangement links TRBV11-1 to TRBJ2-1; TRBD2 matches at 7 bases. Trimming at V came to 0 bases and at J to 7 bases, leaving 9 bases not matched to a gene. The CDR3 spans 16 residues. Germline V gives CDR1 SGHAT, CDR2 FQDESV (reference sequence). CDR3 coding DNA: TGTGCCAGCAGCTTAGCGGGGGAGCGGGGAGGGAATGAGCAGTTCTTC. Its translation is CASSLAGERGGNEQFF.

The V and J genes are TRBV4-3 and TRBJ2-7, with 8 bases matching TRBD2. V was pared by 0 bases and J by 4 bases, with 5 bases of the junction left unmatched. The germline V gene has CDR1 LGHNA and CDR2 YSLEER. This CDR3 has 15 residues. CDR3 in amino acids: CASSQDWPSGYEQYF. The CDR3 DNA reads as TGCGCCAGCAGCCAAGACTGGCCTAGCGGGTACGAGCAGTACTTC.

This rearrangement joins TRBV7-2 to TRBJ2-5; perhaps TRBD2 as D (6 bases). V lost 4 bases to trimming and J lost 5 bases, with 11 bases between them. This CDR3 contains 13 residues. The germline V gene has CDR1 SGHTA and CDR2 FQGNSA. CDR3 sequence reads: CASSSRLVETQYF. CDR3 DNA: TGTGCCAGCAGCTCCCGACTAGTGGAGACCCAGTACTTC.

The chain is built from TRBV19 and TRBJ2-7, with TRBD2 as a possible D gene (5 bases). The CDR3 totals 13 residues. V was cut by 5 bases and J by 3 bases, with 11 bases left in between. Germline CDR1 is LNHDA and CDR2 is SQIVND (reference sequence). This CDR3 is CASSLRGNYEQYF. CDR3 nucleotide sequence: TGTGCCAGTAGTCTCCGGGGAAACTACGAGCAGTACTTC.

This clone was recorded a few times. The chain recombines TRBV4-1 with TRBJ2-7; D is unclear. CDR3 length: 13 residues. Between the trimmed V and J ends, which lost 0 bases and 5 bases, there was a span of 8 bases. CDR1 is MGHRA, CDR2 YSYEKL, per germline. CDR3: CASSQDYQDEQYF. The DNA for the CDR3 is TGCGCCAGCAGCCAAGATTATCAGGACGAGCAGTACTTC.

The rearrangement uses TRBV4-2 and TRBJ2-5, with 10 bases matching TRBD2. V dropped 3 bases and J dropped 5; count of bases not matched to a gene: 6. The CDR3 spans 15 residues. The germline V gene has CDR1 LGHNA and CDR2 YNFKEQ. CDR3 protein: CASSQASGGAETQYF. CDR3 nucleotide sequence: TGTGCCAGCAGCCAGGCAAGCGGGGGGGCGGAGACCCAGTACTTC.